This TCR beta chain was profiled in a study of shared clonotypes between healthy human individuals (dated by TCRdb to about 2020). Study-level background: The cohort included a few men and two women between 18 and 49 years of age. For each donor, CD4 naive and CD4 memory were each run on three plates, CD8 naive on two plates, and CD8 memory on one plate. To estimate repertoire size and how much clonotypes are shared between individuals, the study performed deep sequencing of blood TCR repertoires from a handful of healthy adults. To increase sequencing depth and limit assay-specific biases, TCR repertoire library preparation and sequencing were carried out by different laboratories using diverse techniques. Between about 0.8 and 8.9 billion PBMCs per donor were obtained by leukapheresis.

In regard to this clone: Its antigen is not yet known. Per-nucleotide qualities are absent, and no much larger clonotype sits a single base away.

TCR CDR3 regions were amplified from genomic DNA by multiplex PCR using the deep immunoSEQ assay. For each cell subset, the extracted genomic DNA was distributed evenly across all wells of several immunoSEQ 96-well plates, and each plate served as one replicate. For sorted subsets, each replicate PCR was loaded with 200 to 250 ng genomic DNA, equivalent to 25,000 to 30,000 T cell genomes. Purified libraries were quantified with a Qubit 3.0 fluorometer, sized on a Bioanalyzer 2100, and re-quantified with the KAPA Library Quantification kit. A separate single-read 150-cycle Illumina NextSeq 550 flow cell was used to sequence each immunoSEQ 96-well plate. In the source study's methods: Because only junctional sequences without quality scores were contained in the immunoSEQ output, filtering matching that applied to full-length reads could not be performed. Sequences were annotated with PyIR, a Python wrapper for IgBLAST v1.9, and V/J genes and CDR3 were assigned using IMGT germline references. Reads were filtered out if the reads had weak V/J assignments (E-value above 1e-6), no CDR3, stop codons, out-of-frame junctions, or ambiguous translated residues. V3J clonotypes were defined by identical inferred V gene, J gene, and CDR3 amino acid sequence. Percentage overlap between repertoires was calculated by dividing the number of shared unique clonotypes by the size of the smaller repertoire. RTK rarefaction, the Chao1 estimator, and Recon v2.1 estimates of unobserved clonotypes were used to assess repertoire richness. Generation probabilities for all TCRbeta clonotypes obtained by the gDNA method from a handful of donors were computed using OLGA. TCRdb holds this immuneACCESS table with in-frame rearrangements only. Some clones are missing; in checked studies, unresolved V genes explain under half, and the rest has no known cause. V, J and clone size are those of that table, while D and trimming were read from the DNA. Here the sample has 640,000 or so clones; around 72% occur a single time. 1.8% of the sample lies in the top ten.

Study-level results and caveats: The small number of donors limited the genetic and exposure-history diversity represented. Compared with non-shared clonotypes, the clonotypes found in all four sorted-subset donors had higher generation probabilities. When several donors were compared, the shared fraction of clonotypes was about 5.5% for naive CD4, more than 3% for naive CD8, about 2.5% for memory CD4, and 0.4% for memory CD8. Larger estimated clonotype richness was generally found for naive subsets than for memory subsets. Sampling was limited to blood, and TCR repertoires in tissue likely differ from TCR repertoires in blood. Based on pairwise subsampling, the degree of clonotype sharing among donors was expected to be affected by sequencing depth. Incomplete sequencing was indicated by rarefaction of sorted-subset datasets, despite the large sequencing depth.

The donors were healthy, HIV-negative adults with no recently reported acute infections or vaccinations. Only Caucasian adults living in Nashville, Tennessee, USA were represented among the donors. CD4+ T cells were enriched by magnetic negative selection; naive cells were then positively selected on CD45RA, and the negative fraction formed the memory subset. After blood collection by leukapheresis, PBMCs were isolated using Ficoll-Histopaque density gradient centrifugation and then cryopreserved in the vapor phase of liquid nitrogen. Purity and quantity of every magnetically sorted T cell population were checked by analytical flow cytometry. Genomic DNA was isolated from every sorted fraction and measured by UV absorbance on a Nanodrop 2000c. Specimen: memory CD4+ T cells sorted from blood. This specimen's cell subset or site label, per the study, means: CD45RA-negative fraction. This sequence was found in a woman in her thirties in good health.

The bases read TGTGCCAGCAGCTTAGTAGGGCTCTCTGGAAACACCATATATTTT. This sequence encodes CASSLVGLSGNTIYF. Recombination connected TRBV11-3 to TRBJ1-3; the D gene cannot be named for sure. Deletion took 1 base off V and 0 bases off J, with a span of 7 bases between the germline ends. Its CDR3 holds 15 amino acids, cysteine through phenylalanine. The retained sequence is limited to the CDR3, 45 bases, with the frame set at the first base. Looking up the germline V gene yields CDR1 SGHNT and CDR2 YENEEA.